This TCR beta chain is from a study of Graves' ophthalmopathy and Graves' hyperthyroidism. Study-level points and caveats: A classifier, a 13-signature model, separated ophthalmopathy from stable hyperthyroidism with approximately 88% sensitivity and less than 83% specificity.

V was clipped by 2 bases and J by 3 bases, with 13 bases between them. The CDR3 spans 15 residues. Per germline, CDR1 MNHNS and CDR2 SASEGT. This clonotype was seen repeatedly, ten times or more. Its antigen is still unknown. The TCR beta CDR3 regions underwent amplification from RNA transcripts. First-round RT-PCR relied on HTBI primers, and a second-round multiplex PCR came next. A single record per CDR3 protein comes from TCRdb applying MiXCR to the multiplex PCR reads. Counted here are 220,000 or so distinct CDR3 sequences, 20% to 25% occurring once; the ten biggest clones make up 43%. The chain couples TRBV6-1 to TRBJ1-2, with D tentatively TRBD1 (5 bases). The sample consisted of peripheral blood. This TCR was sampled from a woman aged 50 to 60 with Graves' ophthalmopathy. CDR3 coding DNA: TGTGCCAGCAGTGAAATGTGGGACCGACACTATGGCTACACCTTC. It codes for CASSEMWDRHYGYTF.